The 13 T cell receptor beta chains reported below all come from one sample, sequenced in a study of cytomegalovirus exposure and HLA in healthy donors. A multiplex PCR was run with 60 Vbeta primers and 13 Jbeta primers. TCRdb keeps only in-frame clones here, not all; method: immunoSEQ multiplex PCR. Of approximately 280,000 clones in the sample, about 87% were seen once. The sample taken for sequencing was PBMCs. The receptors were sampled from a woman under 30 in good health and CMV-seronegative.

The V call is TRBV11-2, the J call TRBJ2-7; TRBD2 matches at 11 bases. J gave up 1 base and V 2 bases, and 1 base lay outside the gene matches. The CDR3 is 15 residues long. The germline CDR1 and CDR2 sequences are SGHAT and FQNNGV. The CDR3 spells CASSLRLAGSYEQYF. CDR3 DNA sequence: TGTGCCAGCAGCTTAAGACTAGCGGGGTCCTACGAGCAGTACTTC.

V and J are TRBV4-1 and TRBJ2-1, with TRBD2 matching 8 bases. Germline CDR1 reads MGHRA; CDR2 reads YSYEKL. The CDR3 consists of 12 residues. The V gene end was trimmed by 0 bases and the J gene end by 16 bases; junction bases not matched to a gene: 5. The CDR3 loop reads CASSQDGGGRFF. CDR3 nucleotide sequence: TGCGCCAGCAGCCAAGACGGGGGGGGACGCTTCTTC.

With regard to this clone: An end of the junction differs from the germline gene, which may be a read error. This chain uses TRBV7-9 with TRBJ1-6, with 8 bases lining up with TRBD1. The CDR3 sequence is 13 residues long. Per the germline V gene, CDR1 is SEHNR and CDR2 is FQNEAQ (reference sequence). The chain's CDR3 is CSSRKQGDSPLHF. The CDR3 DNA reads TGTTCCAGCAGGAAACAGGGGGACTCACCCCTCCACTTT. The full variable domain, in which reference TRBV7-9 and TRBJ1-6 provide the parts outside the CDR3, is DTGVSQNPRHKITKRGQNVTFRCDPISEHNRLYWYRQTLGQGPEFLTYFQNEAQLEKSRLLSDRFSAERPKGSFSTLEIQRTEQGDSAMYLCSSRKQGDSPLHFGNGTRLTVT.

This chain uses TRBV4-1 with TRBJ2-7, with TRBD2 matching over 8 bases. With 0 bases clipped from V and 0 bases from J, the junction kept 7 bases outside the gene matches. The germline V gene has CDR1 MGHRA and CDR2 YSYEKL. This CDR3 region has 17 residues. CDR3 region: CASSQDRLAGTSYEQYF. The CDR3 DNA is TGCGCCAGCAGCCAAGATCGCCTAGCGGGCACCTCCTACGAGCAGTACTTC.

The V and J genes are TRBV2 and TRBJ2-1, with TRBD2 matching 10 bases. V dropped 3 bases and J dropped 0; count of bases not matched to a gene: 11. The germline V gene encodes CDR1 SNHLY and CDR2 FYNNEI. The CDR3 is 19 residues long. The CDR3 reads CASSDPLAGGLRSYNEQFF. In DNA, the CDR3 is TGTGCCAGCAGTGATCCGTTAGCGGGGGGCCTTCGCTCCTACAATGAGCAGTTCTTC.

The chain couples TRBV5-4 to TRBJ1-1; TRBD1 is a possible D gene (5 bases). The V gene lost 1 base and the J gene lost 1 base, with 11 bases spanning the gap. Germline CDR1 is SGHNT and CDR2 is YYREEE (reference sequence). The CDR3 is 15 residues long. CDR3 DNA sequence: TGTGCCAGCAGCTTGAGTCCGGACAAGAACACTGAAGCTTTCTTT. Translation: CASSLSPDKNTEAFF.

The genes are TRBV5-1 and TRBJ1-1; unclear D gene. The CDR3 totals 15 residues. Germline lookup yields CDR1 SGHRS and CDR2 YFSETQ. V was pared by 4 bases and J by 1 base, with 14 bases between. The DNA of the CDR3 is TGCGCCAGCAGCCAGGACTCGCGGGCGAACACTGAAGCTTTCTTT. This translates into CASSQDSRANTEAFF.

CDR3: CASSVRSEGTGELFF. CDR3 coding DNA: TGCGCCAGCAGCGTCCGCAGTGAGGGCACCGGGGAGCTGTTTTTT. This sequence joins TRBV4-1 and TRBJ2-2, with D maybe TRBD2 (5 bases). V was trimmed by 5 bases and J by 4 bases, leaving 14 bases between them. The germline V gene has CDR1 MGHRA and CDR2 YSYEKL. CDR3 size: 15 residues.

The rearrangement joins TRBV6-1 to TRBJ1-1; D is possibly TRBD1 (6 bases). Trimming removed 0 bases at V and 5 bases at J, with 16 bases between. This CDR3 comprises 16 residues. Germline-derived CDR1 and CDR2 are MNHNS and SASEGT. The CDR3 here is CASSEAWGGRGTEAFF. In DNA, the CDR3 is TGTGCCAGCAGTGAAGCGTGGGGGGGAAGGGGGACTGAAGCTTTCTTT.

This rearrangement joins TRBV10-1 to TRBJ2-7; tentative D call: TRBD2 (5 bases). CDR1 WNHNN and CDR2 SYGVQD come from the germline V gene (reference sequence). V dropped 5 bases and J dropped 8 bases, with 19 bases sitting between them. The CDR3 totals 14 residues. The CDR3 nucleotides are TGCGCCAGCAGTAGAGCGGAGACTCCTACGAAGCAGTACTTC. Protein sequence: CASSRAETPTKQYF.

The chain carries TRBV15 and TRBJ2-6; TRBD1 agrees at 10 bases. The trim removed 3 bases at V and 0 bases at J, leaving 5 bases unmatched. The CDR3 has 18 amino acids. The germline gives CDR1 LNHNV, CDR2 YYDKDF (reference sequence). CDR3: CATSRRGQGNSGANVLTF. Here the CDR3 DNA reads TGTGCCACCAGCAGGAGGGGACAGGGGAACTCTGGGGCCAACGTCCTGACTTTC.

With respect to this clone: The same CDR3 is also encoded by other DNA sequences in this sample. This rearrangement joins TRBV19 to TRBJ2-7; 7 bases line up with TRBD2. This CDR3 is built from 16 residues. Germline CDR1 is LNHDA and CDR2 is SQIVND (reference sequence). V gave up 5 bases and J gave up 4 bases; unmatched junction bases: 14. CDR3: CASSPPDGRSLYEQYF. The CDR3 coding sequence is TGTGCCAGTAGTCCCCCGGACGGGAGGAGCCTTTACGAGCAGTACTTC.

The CDR3 sequence is CASSSHPEAYEQYF. Here the CDR3 DNA reads TGTGCCAGCAGCTCGCACCCGGAGGCCTACGAGCAGTACTTC. The chain recombines TRBV7-9 with TRBJ2-5; D might be TRBD2 (5 bases). Matching the DNA end better, TRBJ2-7 makes the J call doubtful. This CDR3 is built from 14 residues. Germline assignment: CDR1 SEHNR and CDR2 FQNEAQ (reference sequence).